These T cell receptor beta chains were read from a single sample in a study of technical replicates of blood from a handful of donors. Sequenced by immunoSEQ multiplex PCR; TCRdb stores in-frame clones only, minus some. The table records roughly 40,000 clones, about 96% of them present only once. Sequenced: T cells isolated from PBMCs. The receptors shown here come from a human donor in good health. Both conserved end residues are trimmed from each CDR3. D genes are given only for firm matches.

V	D	J	length	CDR3
TRBV4-1	NA	TRBJ1-3	13	ASSQGDTSGNTIY
TRBV7-3	NA	TRBJ2-2	12	ASSSNPTTGELF
TRBV2	TRBD2	TRBJ2-7	10	ASSGLAYEQY
TRBV27	NA	TRBJ2-1	11	ASKGDTYNEQF
TRBV7-3	NA	TRBJ2-5	13	ASSLTVGSGETQY
TRBV15	NA	TRBJ1-5	14	ATSRVKNRELQPQH
TRBV4-1	NA	TRBJ1-5	13	ASSQTGLRNQPQH
TRBV7-6	TRBD1	TRBJ1-2	15	ASRDLGGTDHLYGYT
TRBV19	NA	TRBJ1-5	10	ASASRGQPQH
TRBV4-1	NA	TRBJ2-7	11	ASSQDRSYEQY
TRBV21-1	NA	TRBJ1-5	13	ASSKAPGIPQPQH
TRBV11-2	NA	TRBJ2-5	11	ASSQGSQETQY
TRBV6-6	NA	TRBJ2-7	12	ASSLQGSSYEQY
TRBV5-1	TRBD1	TRBJ1-2	13	ASSRIGTANYGYT
TRBV4-2	NA	TRBJ2-3	12	ASSQDWLTDTQY
TRBV6-5	NA	TRBJ1-1	14	ASSYEQQGANTEAF
TRBV7-7	NA	TRBJ1-1	11	ASSLGEGTEAF
TRBV5-1	TRBD1	TRBJ1-1	11	ASSRQGDTEAF
TRBV6-1	TRBD2	TRBJ2-3	12	ASIYSGKLDTQY
TRBV27	NA	TRBJ1-2	11	ASSSTVNYGYT
TRBV30	TRBD2	TRBJ2-7	10	AWRPSGYEQY
TRBV1	NA	TRBJ2-4	11	TSTWREGNIQY
TRBV19	TRBD1	TRBJ1-2	12	ASSLGQPQSGYT
TRBV30	TRBD1	TRBJ1-1	12	AWTFQGGNTEAF
TRBV29-1	NA	TRBJ1-1	10	SVEEVTVEAF
TRBV5-1	TRBD1	TRBJ1-5	12	ASSLRQGHWPQH
TRBV6-5	TRBD2	TRBJ2-7	10	AISQDGGKQY
TRBV2	TRBD1	TRBJ1-4	12	ASSVDRGYEKLF
TRBV19	TRBD2	TRBJ2-1	13	ASSIEGGPLNEQF
TRBV6-1	NA	TRBJ2-2	9	ASYGTGELF
TRBV19	TRBD2	TRBJ2-1	14	ASSNLQRGGWGEQF
TRBV7-8	NA	TRBJ1-4	14	ASTLGVKGSNEKLF
TRBV29-1	TRBD2	TRBJ2-1	17	SVDQPATSGRGRYNEQF
TRBV6-5	TRBD1	TRBJ2-7	14	ASSYAQQGAIWEQY
TRBV19	NA	TRBJ2-7	14	ASSIDLGSGSYEQY
TRBV10-3	TRBD1	TRBJ1-1	12	AIRATGDPTEAF